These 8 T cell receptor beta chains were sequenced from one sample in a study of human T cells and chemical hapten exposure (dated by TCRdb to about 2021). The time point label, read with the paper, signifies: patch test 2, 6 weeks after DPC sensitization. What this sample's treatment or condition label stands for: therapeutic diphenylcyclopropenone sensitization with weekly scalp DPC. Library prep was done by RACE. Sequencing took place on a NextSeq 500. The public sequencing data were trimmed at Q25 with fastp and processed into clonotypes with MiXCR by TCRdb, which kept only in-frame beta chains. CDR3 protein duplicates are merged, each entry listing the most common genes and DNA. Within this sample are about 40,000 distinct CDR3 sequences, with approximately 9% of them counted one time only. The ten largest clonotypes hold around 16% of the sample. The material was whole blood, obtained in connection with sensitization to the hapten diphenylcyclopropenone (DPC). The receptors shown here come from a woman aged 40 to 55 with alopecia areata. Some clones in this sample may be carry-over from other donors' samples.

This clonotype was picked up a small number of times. As DNA, the CDR3 is TGTGCCAGCAGCCCAGCGGGGGCGCCGGCCCCCGGAGATACGCAGTATTTT. It codes for CASSPAGAPAPGDTQYF. The chain has TRBV7-9 and TRBJ2-3, with 8 positions matching TRBD2. V lost 5 bases to trimming and J lost 5 bases; unmatched junction nucleotides: 15. CDR1 and CDR2 from the germline V gene are SEHNR and FQNEAQ (reference sequence). This CDR3 contains 17 residues.

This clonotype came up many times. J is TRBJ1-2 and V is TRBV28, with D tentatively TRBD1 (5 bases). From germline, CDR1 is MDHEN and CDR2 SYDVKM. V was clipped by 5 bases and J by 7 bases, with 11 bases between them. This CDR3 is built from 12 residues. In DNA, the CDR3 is TGTGCCAGCAGTACTACGACAGCTGGCTACACCTTC. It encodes CASSTTTAGYTF.

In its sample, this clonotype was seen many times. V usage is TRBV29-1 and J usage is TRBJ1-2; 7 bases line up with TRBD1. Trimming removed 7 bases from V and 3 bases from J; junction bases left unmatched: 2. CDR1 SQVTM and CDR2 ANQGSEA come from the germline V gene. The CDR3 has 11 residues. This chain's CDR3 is CSAGTDYGYTF. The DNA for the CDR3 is TGCAGCGCCGGGACAGACTATGGCTACACCTTC.

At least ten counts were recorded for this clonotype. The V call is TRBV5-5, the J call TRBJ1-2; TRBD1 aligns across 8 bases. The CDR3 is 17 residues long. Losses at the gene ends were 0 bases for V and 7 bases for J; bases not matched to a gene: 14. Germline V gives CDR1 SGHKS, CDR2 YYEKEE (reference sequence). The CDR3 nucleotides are TGTGCCAGCAGCTTGGCCGAACGGACAGGGCCCATCGGTGGCTACACCTTC. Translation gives CASSLAERTGPIGGYTF.

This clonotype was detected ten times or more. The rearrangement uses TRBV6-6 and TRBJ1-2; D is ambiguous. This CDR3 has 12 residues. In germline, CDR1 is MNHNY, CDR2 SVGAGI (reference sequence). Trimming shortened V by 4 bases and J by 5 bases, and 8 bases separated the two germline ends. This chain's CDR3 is CASSWTEYGYTF. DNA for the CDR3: TGTGCCAGCAGTTGGACGGAGTATGGCTACACCTTC.

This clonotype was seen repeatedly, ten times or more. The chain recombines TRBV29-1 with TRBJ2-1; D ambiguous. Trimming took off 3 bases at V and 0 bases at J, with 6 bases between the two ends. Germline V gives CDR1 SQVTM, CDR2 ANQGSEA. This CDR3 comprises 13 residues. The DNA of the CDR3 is TGCAGCGTTGACCCCCACTCCTACAATGAGCAGTTCTTC. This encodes CSVDPHSYNEQFF.

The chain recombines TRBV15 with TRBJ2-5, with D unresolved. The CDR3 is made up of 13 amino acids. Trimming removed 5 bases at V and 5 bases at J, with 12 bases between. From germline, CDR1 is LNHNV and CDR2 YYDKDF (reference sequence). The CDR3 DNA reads TGTGCCACCAGCCCCCGGCGAAGTGAGACCCAGTACTTC. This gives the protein CATSPRRSETQYF.

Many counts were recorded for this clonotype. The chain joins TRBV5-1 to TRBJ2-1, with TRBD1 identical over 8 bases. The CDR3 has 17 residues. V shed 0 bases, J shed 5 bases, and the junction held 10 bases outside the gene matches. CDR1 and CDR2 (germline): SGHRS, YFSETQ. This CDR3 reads CASSLVGQGASHNEQFF. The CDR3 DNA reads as TGCGCCAGCAGCTTGGTTGGTCAGGGGGCTTCCCACAATGAGCAGTTCTTC.